These 21 T cell receptor beta chains were all obtained from the same sample, sequenced in a study of cytomegalovirus exposure and HLA in healthy donors. PCR involved 60 Vbeta and 13 Jbeta primers. Clones were sequenced by immunoSEQ multiplex PCR, and TCRdb holds only the in-frame ones, with some missing. The data hold about 150,000 clones, with roughly 82% observed a single time. The specimen sequenced was PBMCs. The receptors were gathered from a woman between 45 and 60 years old in good health and CMV-seropositive.

The chain has TRBV5-6 and TRBJ2-3; D uncertain. From germline, CDR1 is SGHDT and CDR2 YYEEEE. The germline V and J ends were trimmed by 5 bases and 5 bases, with 15 bases remaining between them. The CDR3 covers 14 residues. CDR3 residues: CASSFPQAIDTQYF. The CDR3 DNA is TGTGCCAGCAGTTTCCCGCAGGCCATAGATACGCAGTATTTT.

J is TRBJ2-7 and V is TRBV28; 8 bases are shared with TRBD1. Germline-derived CDR1 and CDR2 are MDHEN and SYDVKM. The CDR3 runs to 13 residues. The junction had 3 bases not matched to a gene; V was cut back by 3 bases and J by 5 bases. The chain's CDR3 is CASSLDRVDEQYF. In nucleotides, the CDR3 is TGTGCCAGCAGTTTGGACAGGGTCGACGAGCAGTACTTC.

The V call is TRBV7-9, the J call TRBJ1-2, with unresolved D. The germline gives CDR1 SEHNR, CDR2 FQNEAQ (reference sequence). The length of the CDR3 is 15 residues. V dropped 2 bases and J dropped 3 bases, with 13 bases sitting between them. In DNA form, the CDR3 reads TGTGCCAGCAGCTTAAACGCAGGCTCACACTATGGCTACACCTTC. Its protein is CASSLNAGSHYGYTF.

The chain couples TRBV27 to TRBJ2-2; TRBD1 might be the D (5 bases). Trimming shortened V by 2 bases and J by 4 bases, and 8 bases separated the two germline ends. The CDR3 spans 14 residues. Looked up from germline, CDR1 is MNHEY and CDR2 is SMNVEV (reference sequence). The CDR3 sequence: CASSLQGVTGELFF. DNA of the CDR3: TGTGCCAGCAGTTTACAGGGCGTCACCGGGGAGCTGTTTTTT.

This clone was observed a few times. J is TRBJ1-6 and V is TRBV11-2; D perhaps matches TRBD1 (5 bases). This CDR3 is built from 15 residues. The germline gives CDR1 SGHAT, CDR2 FQNNGV. V was pared by 2 bases and J by 8 bases, with 13 bases between. Written as DNA, the CDR3 is TGTGCCAGCAGCTTAAAGCAGGGCTCGGATTCACCCCTCCACTTT. Translating gives CASSLKQGSDSPLHF.

V gene TRBV7-2 combines with J gene TRBJ1-2, with D possibly TRBD1 on 6 matching bases. The germline CDR1 and CDR2 sequences are SGHTA and FQGNSA. The CDR3 is 14 amino acids. V lost 5 bases and J lost 0, with 10 bases in between. In DNA, the CDR3 is TGTGCCAGCAGCGCCGGACAGACTAACTATGGCTACACCTTC. Translation: CASSAGQTNYGYTF.

J is TRBJ1-4 and V is TRBV6-6, with D perhaps TRBD1 (5 bases). V was shortened by 5 bases and J by 10 bases, with 8 bases between the two germline ends. Per the germline V gene, CDR1 is MNHNY and CDR2 is SVGAGI (reference sequence). The CDR3 is 11 residues long. The CDR3 coding sequence is TGTGCCAGCAGTGGTACAGGAAAACTGTTTTTT. Translation gives CASSGTGKLFF.

This sequence joins TRBV6-6 and TRBJ2-1, with 14 bases identical to TRBD2. V shed 6 bases and J 8 bases; nucleotides not matched to a gene: 3. CDR1 and CDR2 from the germline V gene are MNHNY and SVGAGI (reference sequence). CDR3 length: 14 amino acids. In DNA, the CDR3 is TGTGCCAGCAGGGGACTAGCGGGGGACCATGAGCAGTTCTTC. Encoded protein: CASRGLAGDHEQFF.

The chain links TRBV4-1 to TRBJ1-6; D not certain. The ends were cut back, 1 base at V and 14 bases at J, with 6 bases in the middle. The CDR3 has 11 residues. Per the germline V gene, CDR1 is MGHRA and CDR2 is YSYEKL. This chain's CDR3 is CASSQGVALHF. The CDR3 coding sequence is TGCGCCAGCAGCCAAGGTGTAGCCCTCCACTTT.

The chain links TRBV27 to TRBJ1-6, with 7 nucleotides matching TRBD1. With V trimmed by 6 bases and J by 9 bases, 8 bases remained unmatched. The CDR3 extends over 14 amino acids. The germline V gene encodes CDR1 MNHEY and CDR2 SMNVEV (reference sequence). CDR3 loop: CASRLGGSVSPLHF. Written as DNA, the CDR3 is TGTGCCAGCAGGCTAGGGGGCTCGGTTTCACCCCTCCACTTT.

J is TRBJ1-1 and V is TRBV5-6, with D maybe TRBD1 (6 bases). Per the germline V gene, CDR1 is SGHDT and CDR2 is YYEEEE. The CDR3 extends over 17 amino acids. V was trimmed by 1 base and J by 3 bases, leaving 19 bases between them. The CDR3 loop reads CASSLTGQREGYTEAFF. The CDR3 DNA reads as TGTGCCAGCAGCTTGACGGGACAAAGAGAGGGGTACACTGAAGCTTTCTTT.

The chain joins TRBV19 to TRBJ1-1, with D possibly matching TRBD1 (6 bases). V was trimmed by 3 bases and J by 0 bases, leaving 14 bases between them. The germline gives CDR1 LNHDA, CDR2 SQIVND (reference sequence). The length of the CDR3 is 16 residues. This chain's CDR3 is CASSILGAGVNTEAFF. The CDR3 bases are TGTGCCAGTAGTATCTTGGGGGCGGGAGTGAACACTGAAGCTTTCTTT.

The rearrangement joins TRBV18 to TRBJ1-1; tentatively, D is TRBD1 (5 bases). This CDR3 contains 14 residues. The germline V gene encodes CDR1 KGHSH and CDR2 LQKENI. V lost 10 bases, J lost 4 bases, and 19 bases lay in between. CDR3 region: CATRAGRGSTEAFF. CDR3 coding DNA: TGTGCCACCCGAGCAGGGCGGGGAAGCACTGAAGCTTTCTTT. Using reference TRBV18 and TRBJ1-1 for the parts outside the CDR3, the full variable domain is NAGVMQNPRHLVRRRGQEARLRCSPMKGHSHVYWYRQLPEEGLKFMVYLQKENIIDESGMPKERFSAEFPKEGPSILRIQQVVRGDSAAYFCATRAGRGSTEAFFGQGTRLTVV.

The rearrangement links TRBV6-5 to TRBJ2-7, with D possibly being TRBD2 (6 bases). Trimming removed 6 bases from V and 4 bases from J, with 16 bases in between. The germline CDR1 and CDR2 sequences are MNHEY and SVGAGI. This CDR3 region has 14 residues. In DNA form, the CDR3 reads TGTGCCAGCAGAGGCGACGGGACTTCATACGAGCAGTACTTC. Residues: CASRGDGTSYEQYF.

The V call is TRBV7-2, the J call TRBJ1-6; D call uncertain. The V gene's germline CDR1 is SGHTA and CDR2 FQGNSA. The ends were cut back, 5 bases at V and 10 bases at J, with 18 bases in the middle. CDR3 size: 15 residues. This CDR3 is CASSRLEGAESPLHF. The CDR3 DNA follows: TGTGCCAGCAGCAGATTAGAGGGCGCCGAGTCACCCCTCCACTTT.

The genes are TRBV6-1 and TRBJ2-7, with TRBD2 identical over 7 bases. The CDR3 spans 15 residues. CDR1 is MNHNS, CDR2 SASEGT, per germline. After removal of 2 bases from V and 7 bases from J, the junction contained 11 bases not matched to a gene. The CDR3 here is CASSELGSGGWEQYF. CDR3 bases: TGTGCCAGCAGTGAATTGGGATCGGGGGGTTGGGAGCAGTACTTC.

This clone was picked up one time. The gene calls are TRBV29-1 and TRBJ2-7, with 7 bases aligning to TRBD1. This CDR3 has 13 residues. The J segment lost 4 bases and the V segment lost 4 bases, leaving 7 bases of the junction unmatched. Germline V CDR1 and CDR2: SQVTM, ANQGSEA. The CDR3: CSVAMTQGYEQYF. In nucleotides, the CDR3 is TGCAGCGTTGCCATGACACAGGGGTACGAGCAGTACTTC.

The chain uses TRBV19 and TRBJ1-1; no definite D call. Trimming stripped 7 bases from V and 0 bases from J, with 12 bases between. Germline CDR1 LNHDA, CDR2 SQIVND (reference sequence). The length of the CDR3 is 14 residues. The CDR3 region is CASTRRRLNTEAFF. CDR3 in DNA: TGTGCCAGTACTAGGAGGCGGCTGAACACTGAAGCTTTCTTT.

This clone was picked up a small number of times. This chain uses TRBV11-2 with TRBJ2-7; D call uncertain. Germline values: CDR1 SGHAT, CDR2 FQNNGV. Trimming stripped 4 bases from V and 3 bases from J, with 13 bases between. The CDR3 covers 14 residues. The CDR3 loop reads CASSSVGRLYEQYF. CDR3 nucleotides: TGTGCCAGCAGCTCGGTCGGCAGGCTCTACGAGCAGTACTTC.

The chain is built from TRBV10-1 and TRBJ1-5, with D possibly TRBD1 on 5 matching bases. This CDR3 contains 14 residues. Trimming left V 3 bases short and J 3 bases short, with 9 bases between. Germline values: CDR1 WNHNN, CDR2 SYGVQD (reference sequence). The CDR3 spells CASSEDSFNQPQHF. Here the CDR3 DNA reads TGCGCCAGCAGTGAAGACAGCTTCAATCAGCCCCAGCATTTT.

The rearrangement joins TRBV18 to TRBJ1-4; D is ambiguous. The CDR3 is 15 amino acids. CDR1 is KGHSH and CDR2 is LQKENI in the germline V gene. The ends were cut back, 2 bases at V and 7 bases at J, with 14 bases in the middle. CDR3 sequence reads: CASSPTGGVIEKLFF. As DNA, the CDR3 is TGTGCCAGCTCACCAACCGGTGGTGTAATTGAAAAACTGTTTTTT. Full variable domain (missing parts from reference TRBV18 and TRBJ1-4): NAGVMQNPRHLVRRRGQEARLRCSPMKGHSHVYWYRQLPEEGLKFMVYLQKENIIDESGMPKERFSAEFPKEGPSILRIQQVVRGDSAAYFCASSPTGGVIEKLFFGSGTQLSVL.